The 3 T cell receptor beta chains listed next were all sequenced from one sample in a study of cytomegalovirus exposure and HLA in healthy donors. The data were produced by immunoSEQ multiplex PCR, yet TCRdb's version contains in-frame clones alone and is incomplete. Here the sample spans some 160,000 clones, 88% being singletons. Material for sequencing was PBMCs. These receptors were taken from a man in his late teens or twenties in good health and CMV-seronegative.

The V and J genes are TRBV5-5 and TRBJ2-7; D not certain. Germline-derived CDR1 and CDR2 are SGHKS and YYEKEE (reference sequence). The CDR3 contains 20 residues. The V end was cut by 0 bases, the J end by 0 bases, with 25 bases between. For the CDR3, the DNA is TGTGCCAGCAGCTTGGACTTTTTTCCAGCAGGCACGCCATTCTCCTACGAGCAGTACGTC. Encoded protein: CASSLDFFPAGTPFSYEQYV.

J is TRBJ2-3 and V is TRBV6-5; 10 bases agree with TRBD1. Unmatched junction bases numbered 3, after V lost 2 bases and J lost 4 bases. This CDR3 is built from 15 residues. CDR1 and CDR2 (germline): MNHEY, SVGAGI. CDR3 loop: CASSYGTGEADTQYF. CDR3 nucleotide sequence: TGTGCCAGCAGTTACGGGACAGGGGAAGCAGATACGCAGTATTTT.

The chain links TRBV7-2 to TRBJ2-1; D is perhaps TRBD2 (6 bases). Germline V gene sequence: CDR1 SGHTA, CDR2 FQGNSA. This CDR3 region has 15 residues. V was cut by 5 bases and J by 4 bases, with 15 bases left in between. This CDR3 reads CASSREAQPYNEQFF. CDR3 in DNA: TGTGCCAGCAGCAGGGAGGCCCAACCTTACAATGAGCAGTTCTTC.